Each of the 28 T cell receptor beta chains below was sequenced from the same sample in a study of T cell changes during pregnancy in multiple sclerosis (dated by TCRdb to between 2018 and 2020). Libraries were made using the immunoSEQ multiplex PCR assay. Here the immuneACCESS table is served through TCRdb, limited to in-frame sequences with V and J called. Missing clones are a known gap in these copies; in checked studies unresolved V genes cover under half, and the rest lacks a known reason. The sample table shows 25,000 to 35,000 clones, and over 75% are seen once. Of the sample, over 3.5% is held by the ten largest clones. The sequencing used CD8+ T cells from peripheral blood mononuclear cells, collected in the second trimester of pregnancy. The source of these receptors is a female donor with multiple sclerosis, enrolled in a pregnancy study.

The chain couples TRBV28 to TRBJ1-2; possible D gene TRBD1, 6 bases. The CDR3 sequence is 16 residues long. CDR1 and CDR2 (germline): MDHEN, SYDVKM. Trimming took off 5 bases at V and 8 bases at J, with 24 bases between the two ends. CDR3 sequence reads: CASSEDRDIITGGYTF. The CDR3 nucleotides read TGTGCCAGCAGTGAAGACCGGGACATCATCACGGGGGGCTACACCTTC.

The J gene is TRBJ2-7, the V gene TRBV28; 8 positions agree with TRBD2. Trimming took 2 bases from V and 5 from J; bases not matched to a gene: 5. CDR1 is MDHEN and CDR2 is SYDVKM in the germline V gene. The CDR3 has 14 residues. As DNA, the CDR3 is TGTGCCAGCAGTTTAACGGGAGGGCCGAACGAGCAGTACTTC. It is translated as CASSLTGGPNEQYF.

This clone appeared a single time. The gene calls are TRBV6-1 and TRBJ2-1; a weak D match, TRBD1 (6 bases). Per the germline V gene, CDR1 is MNHNS and CDR2 is SASEGT. Deletions cut 6 bases from V and 6 bases from J, with 18 bases between. The CDR3 length is 15 residues. The CDR3 is CASRVLKGESNEQFF. The CDR3 DNA follows: TGTGCCAGCAGGGTACTAAAGGGGGAATCCAATGAGCAGTTCTTC.

The CDR3 region is CASSFQGTEAFF. The CDR3 region has the DNA TGTGCCAGCAGTTTCCAGGGAACTGAAGCTTTCTTT. The chain is built from TRBV7-9 and TRBJ1-1, with a possible D match to TRBD1 (5 bases). Trimming removed 6 bases at V and 5 bases at J, with 10 bases between. Germline CDR1 and CDR2: SEHNR and FQNEAQ (reference sequence). The CDR3 sequence is 12 residues long.

The CDR3 sequence: CASSDSSGRPENEQFF. CDR3 nucleotides: TGTGCCAGCAGTGACTCAAGCGGGAGGCCAGAAAATGAGCAGTTCTTC. This chain links TRBV6-4 with TRBJ2-1, with 9 nucleotides matching TRBD2. Looked up from germline, CDR1 is MRHNA and CDR2 is SNTAGT. The J segment lost 7 bases and the V segment lost 0 bases, leaving 7 bases of the junction unmatched. This CDR3 region has 16 residues.

The chain joins TRBV13 to TRBJ2-6; D is undetermined. The CDR3 is made up of 19 amino acids. The V and J ends lost 4 bases and 2 bases respectively, with 21 bases between them. Germline CDR1 reads PRHDT; CDR2 reads FYEKMQ (reference sequence). CDR3 in amino acids: CASSSLTEEPFPGANVLTF. The CDR3 DNA reads as TGTGCCAGCAGCTCCCTGACTGAGGAACCCTTTCCTGGGGCCAACGTCCTGACTTTC.

The rearrangement uses TRBV5-3 and TRBJ1-4, with 11 nucleotides matching TRBD1. TRBV5-3 is treated as an ORF (open reading frame) with a function not yet certain. The CDR3 extends over 15 amino acids. Trimming removed 0 bases from V and 10 bases from J; junction bases left unmatched: 5. In DNA, the CDR3 is TGTGCCAGAAGCTTGGGGACAGGGGGCTTGGGAAAACTGTTTTTT. Protein: CARSLGTGGLGKLFF.

This clone appeared once. The rearrangement joins TRBV9 to TRBJ1-2; D not resolved. Germline CDR1 SGDLS, CDR2 YYNGEE. The CDR3 has 15 residues. Trimming cost V 7 bases and J 0 bases, with 16 bases left between them. CDR3 protein: CASSESGNPNYGYTF. CDR3 nucleotide sequence: TGTGCCAGCTCCGAGTCGGGAAACCCTAACTATGGCTACACCTTC.

V and J are TRBV27 and TRBJ2-7; 7 bases agree with TRBD1. Trimming took 5 bases from V and 4 from J; bases not matched to a gene: 5. The length of the CDR3 is 13 residues. The germline V gene encodes CDR1 MNHEY and CDR2 SMNVEV (reference sequence). CDR3: CASSIGTAYEQYF. DNA of the CDR3: TGTGCCAGCAGTATCGGGACAGCATACGAGCAGTACTTC.

Details on this clone: The junction and the germline gene differ at one end; a read error may be behind it. The CDR3 here is CASIPGQGDF. The CDR3 DNA reads TGCGCCAGCATCCCGGGACAGGGGGACTTC. The chain couples TRBV4-3 to TRBJ2-4; 11 bases line up with TRBD1. This CDR3 region has 10 residues. Per germline, CDR1 LGHNA and CDR2 YSLEER.

The chain joins TRBV5-6 to TRBJ2-3; possibly TRBD1 for D (5 bases). CDR3 length: 15 residues. The ends were cut back, 0 bases at V and 1 base at J, with 9 bases in the middle. Germline V CDR1 and CDR2: SGHDT, YYEEEE. The CDR3 nucleotides read TGTGCCAGCAGCTTGGAAGGGGCCCGCACAGATACGCAGTATTTT. Translated, it gives CASSLEGARTDTQYF. The full variable domain, its missing parts supplied by reference TRBV5-6 and TRBJ2-3, is DAGVTQSPTHLIKTRGQQVTLRCSPKSGHDTVSWYQQALGQGPQFIFQYYEEEERQRGNFPDRFSGHQFPNYSSELNVNALLLGDSALYLCASSLEGARTDTQYFGPGTRLTVL.

The rearrangement uses TRBV5-4 and TRBJ2-1; D call uncertain. CDR3 size: 13 residues. CDR1 is SGHNT, CDR2 YYREEE, per germline (reference sequence). The V and J ends lost 1 base and 9 bases respectively, with 11 bases between them. CDR3 in DNA: TGTGCCAGCAGCTTGCAGTTTTCCGCTGAGCAGTTCTTC. It translates to CASSLQFSAEQFF.

The CDR3 region is CASSFKGVLNEQYF. DNA for the CDR3: TGTGCCAGCAGCTTCAAAGGGGTATTGAACGAGCAGTACTTC. J is TRBJ2-7 and V is TRBV6-6; D may be TRBD1 (5 bases). Per the germline V gene, CDR1 is MNHNY and CDR2 is SVGAGI (reference sequence). V was pared by 6 bases and J by 5 bases, with 17 bases between. CDR3 length: 14 amino acids.

The V and J genes are TRBV7-2 and TRBJ1-3; a possible D gene is TRBD1 (6 bases). Trimming took 7 bases from V and 0 from J, leaving 10 bases between them. In germline, CDR1 is SGHTA, CDR2 FQGNSA. This CDR3 region has 14 residues. The CDR3 DNA sequence: TGTGCCAGCACACAGGGTATCTCTGGAAACACCATATATTTT. It is translated as CASTQGISGNTIYF.

The chain joins TRBV7-4 to TRBJ1-5; tentatively, D is TRBD1 (6 bases). The germline V gene encodes CDR1 SGHVT and CDR2 SQSDAQ. This CDR3 comprises 17 residues. Trimming took 2 bases from V and 7 from J, leaving 21 bases between them. The CDR3, as DNA: TGTGCCAGCAGCTTATCAGAACAGGGAGTAACGAGGCAGCCCCAGCATTTT. Protein product: CASSLSEQGVTRQPQHF.

The gene calls are TRBV12-5 and TRBJ2-5; TRBD2 agrees at 7 bases. This CDR3 contains 16 residues. Germline V CDR1 and CDR2: LGHNT, FRNRAP. V shed 5 bases, J shed 9 bases, and the junction held 18 bases outside the gene matches. Written as DNA, the CDR3 is TGTGCTAGTGGTCGTAGTGGGGGGGGTCCACCAGGGTCCCAGTACTTC. Protein product: CASGRSGGGPPGSQYF.

The chain recombines TRBV7-9 with TRBJ2-1; D is ambiguous. CDR3 length equals 12 residues. Germline V gene data show CDR1 as SEHNR and CDR2 as FQNEAQ (reference sequence). Trimming took off 1 base at V and 7 bases at J, with 5 bases between the two ends. In nucleotides, the CDR3 is TGTGCCAGCAGCTTAGGGAGTAATGAGCAGTTCTTC. Its translation: CASSLGSNEQFF.

The chain recombines TRBV5-6 with TRBJ2-7; D is possibly TRBD2 (5 bases). CDR3 length: 14 amino acids. Germline V gene data show CDR1 as SGHDT and CDR2 as YYEEEE. V gave up 4 bases and J gave up 2 bases, with 13 bases separating them. The CDR3 nucleotides read TGTGCCAGCAGCCTCGGTTTTAGCGCCTACGAGCAGTACTTC. Translated: CASSLGFSAYEQYF.

The J gene is TRBJ2-3, the V gene TRBV4-1; D is unresolved. The germline V gene encodes CDR1 MGHRA and CDR2 YSYEKL. Deletions cut 3 bases from V and 0 bases from J, with 7 bases between. This CDR3 is 14 amino acids long. The CDR3 sequence is CASSQTGSTDTQYF. CDR3 in DNA: TGCGCCAGCAGCCAGACCGGGAGCACAGATACGCAGTATTTT.

The CDR3 loop reads CASSEPAGGSDTQYF. The CDR3 nucleotides read TGTGCCAGCAGTGAACCAGCGGGAGGGTCAGATACGCAGTATTTT. The rearrangement uses TRBV2 and TRBJ2-3; 10 positions agree with TRBD2. CDR1 is SNHLY and CDR2 is FYNNEI in the germline V gene. The CDR3 covers 15 residues. V dropped 2 bases and J dropped 4; count of bases not matched to a gene: 3.

This chain uses TRBV5-1 with TRBJ1-1; the D is unclear. Trimming cost V 2 bases and J 0 bases, with 8 bases left between them. Per germline, CDR1 SGHRS and CDR2 YFSETQ. The CDR3 length is 14 residues. The CDR3 DNA reads TGCGCCAGCAGCTTAATCGGGATGAACACTGAAGCTTTCTTT. This translates into CASSLIGMNTEAFF.

This CDR3 reads CASSLAWGDRGDEQFF. Written as DNA, the CDR3 is TGTGCCAGCAGCTTAGCGTGGGGGGACAGGGGTGATGAGCAGTTCTTC. The gene calls are TRBV7-9 and TRBJ2-1; 10 bases agree with TRBD1. The V segment lost 0 bases and the J segment 8 bases; nucleotides outside the gene matches: 7. Germline-derived CDR1 and CDR2 are SEHNR and FQNEAQ (reference sequence). The CDR3 is 16 residues long.

This clone was observed a single time. The J gene is TRBJ2-1, the V gene TRBV7-6, with a possible D match to TRBD2 (6 bases). The CDR3 contains 13 residues. The V gene lost 1 base and the J gene lost 8 bases, with 9 bases spanning the gap. Germline CDR1 is SGHVS and CDR2 is FNYEAQ. CDR3 sequence: CASSLEAGYEQFF. The DNA for the CDR3 is TGTGCCAGCAGCTTAGAGGCGGGATATGAGCAGTTCTTC.

There are a few counts of this clone. The CDR3, as DNA: TGTGCCAGCAGTGAAGGACAGATTGAAGCTTTCTTT. This codes for CASSEGQIEAFF. This chain links TRBV2 with TRBJ1-1; D is perhaps TRBD1 (5 bases). The germline V gene has CDR1 SNHLY and CDR2 FYNNEI. The V and J ends lost 1 base and 7 bases respectively, with 7 bases between them. The CDR3 length is 12 residues.

The genes are TRBV11-2 and TRBJ2-3; D perhaps matches TRBD1 (6 bases). Germline V gene data show CDR1 as SGHAT and CDR2 as FQNNGV. This CDR3 has 16 amino acids. V was cut by 7 bases and J by 0 bases, with 17 bases left in between. CDR3: CASTPVGATSTDTQYF. DNA for the CDR3: TGTGCCAGCACCCCGGTGGGGGCTACGAGCACAGATACGCAGTATTTT.

The chain couples TRBV4-1 to TRBJ2-1; no clear D gene. V was cut by 0 bases and J by 5 bases, with 11 bases left in between. This CDR3 spans 15 amino acids. The germline V gene encodes CDR1 MGHRA and CDR2 YSYEKL. As DNA, the CDR3 is TGCGCCAGCAGCCAAGATCCGGGTTTGGACAATGAGCAGTTCTTC. Encoded protein: CASSQDPGLDNEQFF.

The chain has TRBV29-1 and TRBJ2-1, with D maybe TRBD1 (6 bases). Per germline, CDR1 SQVTM and CDR2 ANQGSEA. The CDR3 spans 14 residues. The V end lost 3 bases, the J end lost 0 bases, and 9 bases lay between the germline ends. The CDR3 spells CSVDDRSSYNEQFF. CDR3 DNA: TGCAGCGTTGACGACAGGAGCTCCTACAATGAGCAGTTCTTC.

CDR3 region: CSVEDRGGDLDTQYF. The CDR3 DNA reads TGCAGCGTTGAAGATCGAGGGGGCGACTTAGATACGCAGTATTTT. This chain links TRBV29-1 with TRBJ2-3, with 7 bases fitting TRBD1. The V segment lost 0 bases and the J segment 5 bases; nucleotides outside the gene matches: 8. The CDR3 loop spans 15 amino acids. Germline CDR1 is SQVTM and CDR2 is ANQGSEA.